This TCR beta chain was obtained from a study of blood T cell repertoires in COVID-19. Whole-study context: COVID-19 samples collected from the United States, Italy and Spain covered acute and convalescent phases. T cells, B-cell-depleted T cells, or PBMCs supplied cDNA or gDNA.

There are 15 residues in the CDR3. Trimming took 0 bases from V and 2 from J; bases not matched to a gene: 3. The germline CDR1 and CDR2 sequences are LNHDA and SQIVND (reference sequence). Per the study methods: Amplification with reference gene primers provided the estimates of nucleated cell counts. Method: immunoSEQ multiplex PCR; TCRdb's copy keeps in-frame clones and lacks some. That table is the source of V, J and clone size, and D and trimming were worked out from the DNA. The table lists about 110,000 clones, over 75% of them singletons, with 2.4% in the top ten. The sequence derives from a human donor in a cohort sampled during active COVID-19. The V and J genes are TRBV19 and TRBJ2-7; 8 nucleotides align to TRBD1. Sequenced input: peripheral blood. CDR3 coding DNA: TGTGCCAGTAGTATAGATATGGGACAGGCCTACGAGCAGTACTTC. Translating gives CASSIDMGQAYEQYF. Complete variable domain (other parts from reference TRBV19 and TRBJ2-7): DGGITQSPKYLFRKEGQNVTLSCEQNLNHDAMYWYRQDPGQGLRLIYYSQIVNDFQKGDIAEGYSVSREKKESFPLTVTSAQKNPTAFYLCASSIDMGQAYEQYFGPGTRLTVT.